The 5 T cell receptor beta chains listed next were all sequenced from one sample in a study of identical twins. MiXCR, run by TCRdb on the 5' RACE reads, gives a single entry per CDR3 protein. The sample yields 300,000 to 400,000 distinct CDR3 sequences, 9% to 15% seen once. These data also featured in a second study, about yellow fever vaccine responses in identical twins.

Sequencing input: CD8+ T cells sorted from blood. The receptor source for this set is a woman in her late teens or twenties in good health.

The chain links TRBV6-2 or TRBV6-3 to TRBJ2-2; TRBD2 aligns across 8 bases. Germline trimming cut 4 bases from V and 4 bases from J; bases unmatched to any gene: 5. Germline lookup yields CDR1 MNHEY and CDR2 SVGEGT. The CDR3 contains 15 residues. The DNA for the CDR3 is TGTGCCAGCAGTTTGGCAGGACTAGCCACCGGGGAGCTGTTTTTT. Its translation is CASSLAGLATGELFF.

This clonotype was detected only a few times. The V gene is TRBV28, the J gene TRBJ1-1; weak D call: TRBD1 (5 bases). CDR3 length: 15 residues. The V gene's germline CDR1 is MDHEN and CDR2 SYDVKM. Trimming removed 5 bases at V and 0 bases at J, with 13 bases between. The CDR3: CASSGGVSMNTEAFF. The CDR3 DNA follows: TGTGCCAGCAGTGGGGGGGTCAGTATGAACACTGAAGCTTTCTTT.

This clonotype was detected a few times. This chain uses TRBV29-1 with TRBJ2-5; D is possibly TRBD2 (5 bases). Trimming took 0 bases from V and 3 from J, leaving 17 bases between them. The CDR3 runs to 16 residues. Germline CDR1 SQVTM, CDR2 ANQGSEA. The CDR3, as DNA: TGCAGCGTTGAAGATATGGGGAGCCAGTCTAAAGAGACCCAGTACTTC. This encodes CSVEDMGSQSKETQYF.

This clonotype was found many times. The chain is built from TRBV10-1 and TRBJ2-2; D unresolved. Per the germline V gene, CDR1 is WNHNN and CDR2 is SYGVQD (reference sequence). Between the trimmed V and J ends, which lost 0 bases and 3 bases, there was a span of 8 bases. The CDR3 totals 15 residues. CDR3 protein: CASSESGRDTGELFF. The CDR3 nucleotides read TGCGCCAGCAGTGAGTCGGGTAGGGACACCGGGGAGCTGTTTTTT.

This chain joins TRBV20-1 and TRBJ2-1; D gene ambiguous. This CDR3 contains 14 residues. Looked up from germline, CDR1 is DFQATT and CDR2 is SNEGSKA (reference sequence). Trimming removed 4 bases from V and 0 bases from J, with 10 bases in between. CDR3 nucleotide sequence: TGCAGTGCTACGGTCCTGAGCTCCTACAATGAGCAGTTCTTC. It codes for CSATVLSSYNEQFF.